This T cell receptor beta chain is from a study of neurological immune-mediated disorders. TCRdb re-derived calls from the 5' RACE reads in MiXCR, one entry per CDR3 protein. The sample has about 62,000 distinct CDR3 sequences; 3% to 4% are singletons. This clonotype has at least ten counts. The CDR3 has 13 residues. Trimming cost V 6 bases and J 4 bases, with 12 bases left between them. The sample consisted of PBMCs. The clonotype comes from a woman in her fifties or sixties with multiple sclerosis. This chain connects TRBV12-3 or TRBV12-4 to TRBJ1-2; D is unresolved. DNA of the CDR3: TGTGCCAGCAGGTTCTCTGGGCTCTATGGCTACACCTTC. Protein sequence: CASRFSGLYGYTF.